This T cell receptor (beta chain) originates from a study of T cells in Graves' hyperthyroidism and ophthalmopathy. The study, taken as a whole, reports: Ophthalmopathy prediction by the model preceded onset by a median approximately 6.9 months. Clonotypes that were expanded in thyroid above 0.001 mostly appeared in blood too.

The CDR3 spans 14 residues. CDR1 is WSHSY, CDR2 SAAADI, per germline. The ends lost 0 bases at V and 6 bases at J; junction bases unmatched: 4. Diagnoses used clinical symptoms, serum thyroxine and TRAb, thyroid ultrasound and orbital computed tomography. Comments on this clonotype: What it binds is not known.

Amplification of TCR beta CDR3 regions used RNA as the template. HTBI primers were employed in a first-round RT-PCR of the TCR CDR3. TCRdb re-called the multiplex PCR reads through MiXCR, storing one row per CDR3 protein. The sample holds 450,000 to 700,000 distinct CDR3 sequences, 40% to 55% seen once. This receptor was identified in an adult woman with Graves' disease, either hyperthyroidism or ophthalmopathy (not recorded which). V usage is TRBV10-2 and J usage is TRBJ1-2; 7 positions match TRBD1. Sequences were obtained from peripheral blood or thyroid tissue (not recorded which). DNA for the CDR3: TGCGCCAGCAGTGAGTCCCCAGGGGGGCATGGCTACACCTTC. Translation: CASSESPGGHGYTF.